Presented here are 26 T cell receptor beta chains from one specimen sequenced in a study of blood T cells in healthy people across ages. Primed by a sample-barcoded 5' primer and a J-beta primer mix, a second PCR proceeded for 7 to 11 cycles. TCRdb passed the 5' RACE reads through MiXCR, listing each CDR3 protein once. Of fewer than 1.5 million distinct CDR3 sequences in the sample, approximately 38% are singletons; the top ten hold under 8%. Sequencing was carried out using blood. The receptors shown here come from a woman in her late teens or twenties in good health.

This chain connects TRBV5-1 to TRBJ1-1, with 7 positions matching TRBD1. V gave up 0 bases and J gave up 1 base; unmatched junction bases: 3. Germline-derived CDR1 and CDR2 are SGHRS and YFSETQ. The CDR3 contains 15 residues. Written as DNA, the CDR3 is TGCGCCAGCAGCTTGGAATGGACAGGGAACACTGAAGCTTTCTTT. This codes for CASSLEWTGNTEAFF.

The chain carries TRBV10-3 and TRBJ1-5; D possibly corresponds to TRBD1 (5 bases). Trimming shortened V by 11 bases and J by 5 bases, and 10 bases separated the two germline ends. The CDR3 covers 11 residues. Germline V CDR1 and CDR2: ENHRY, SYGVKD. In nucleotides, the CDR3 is TGTGCCGTTGGGACCGATCAGCCCCAGCATTTT. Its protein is CAVGTDQPQHF.

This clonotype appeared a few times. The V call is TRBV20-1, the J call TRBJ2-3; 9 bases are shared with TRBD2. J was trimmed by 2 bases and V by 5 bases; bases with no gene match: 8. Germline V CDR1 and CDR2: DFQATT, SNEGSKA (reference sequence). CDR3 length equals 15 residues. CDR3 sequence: CSAVRAGGNTDTQYF. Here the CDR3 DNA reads TGCAGTGCTGTGCGTGCGGGAGGGAACACAGATACGCAGTATTTT.

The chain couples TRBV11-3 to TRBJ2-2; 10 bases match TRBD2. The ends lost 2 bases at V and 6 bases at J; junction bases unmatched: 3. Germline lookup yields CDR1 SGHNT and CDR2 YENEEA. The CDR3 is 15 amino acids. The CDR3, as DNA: TGTGCCAGCAGCTTACTAGCGGGAGCCCCCGGGGAGCTGTTTTTT. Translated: CASSLLAGAPGELFF.

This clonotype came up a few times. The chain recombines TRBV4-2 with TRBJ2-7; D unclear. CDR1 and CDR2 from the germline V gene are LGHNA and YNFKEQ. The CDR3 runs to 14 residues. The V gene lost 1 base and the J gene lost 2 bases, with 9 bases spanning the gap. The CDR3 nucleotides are TGTGCCAGCAGCCAAGGTGGAGAAGCCTACGAGCAGTACTTC. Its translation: CASSQGGEAYEQYF.

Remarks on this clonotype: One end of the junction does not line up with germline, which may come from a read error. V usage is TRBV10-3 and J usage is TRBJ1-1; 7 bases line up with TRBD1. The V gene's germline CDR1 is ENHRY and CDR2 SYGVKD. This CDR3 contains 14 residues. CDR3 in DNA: TGTGCCATCGGTGAGTCATCAGGGGGCACTGAAGCTTTCTTT. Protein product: CAIGESSGGTEAFF.

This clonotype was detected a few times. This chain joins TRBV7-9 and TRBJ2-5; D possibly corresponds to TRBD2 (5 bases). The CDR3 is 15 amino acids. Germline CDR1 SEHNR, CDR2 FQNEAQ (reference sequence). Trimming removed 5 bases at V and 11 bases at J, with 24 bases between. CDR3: CASSPKWLALNEQYF. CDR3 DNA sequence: TGTGCCAGCAGCCCCAAGTGGCTAGCTCTTAATGAGCAGTACTTC.

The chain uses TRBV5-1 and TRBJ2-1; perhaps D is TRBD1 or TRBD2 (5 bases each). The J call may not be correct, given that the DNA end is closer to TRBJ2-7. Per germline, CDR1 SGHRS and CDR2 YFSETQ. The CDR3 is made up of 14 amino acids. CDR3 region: CASSSGPEYNEQYF. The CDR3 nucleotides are TGCGCCAGCAGCTCGGGACCAGAGTACAATGAGCAGTACTTC.

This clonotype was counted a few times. The chain's CDR3 is CASRRRSSYNEQFF. The CDR3 coding sequence is TGTGCCAGCAGACGACGGAGCTCCTACAATGAGCAGTTCTTC. The V gene is TRBV21-1, the J gene TRBJ2-1. TRBV21-1 is a recognized pseudogene. The CDR3 has 14 residues.

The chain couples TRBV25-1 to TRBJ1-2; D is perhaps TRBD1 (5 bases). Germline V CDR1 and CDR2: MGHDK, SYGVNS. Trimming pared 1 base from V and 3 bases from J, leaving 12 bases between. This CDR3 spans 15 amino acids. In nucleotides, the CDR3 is TGTGCCAGCAGTGAATTTTGGTCGGGGGACTATGGCTACACCTTC. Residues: CASSEFWSGDYGYTF.

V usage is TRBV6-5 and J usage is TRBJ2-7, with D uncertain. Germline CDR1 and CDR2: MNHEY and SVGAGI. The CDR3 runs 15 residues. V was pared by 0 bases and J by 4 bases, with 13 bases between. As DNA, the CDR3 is TGTGCCAGCAGTTACTCATCCTCCCCCATATACGAGCAGTACTTC. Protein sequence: CASSYSSSPIYEQYF.

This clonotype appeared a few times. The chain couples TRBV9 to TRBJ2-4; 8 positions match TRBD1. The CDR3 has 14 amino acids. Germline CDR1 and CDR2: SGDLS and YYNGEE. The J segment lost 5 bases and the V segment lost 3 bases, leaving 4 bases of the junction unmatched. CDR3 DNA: TGTGCCAGCAGCGAAGGGACAGGAGAAAACATTCAGTACTTC. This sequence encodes CASSEGTGENIQYF.

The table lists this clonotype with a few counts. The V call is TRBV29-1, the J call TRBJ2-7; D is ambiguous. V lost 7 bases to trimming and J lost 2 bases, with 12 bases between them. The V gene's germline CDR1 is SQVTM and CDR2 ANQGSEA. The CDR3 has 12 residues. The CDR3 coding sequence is TGCAGCGGTAGTTCGGGTCCCTACGAGCAGTACTTC. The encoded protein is CSGSSGPYEQYF.

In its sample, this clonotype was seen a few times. CDR3 loop: CASSLGRYWKTAFF. CDR3 nucleotides: TGCGCCAGCAGCTTGGGCCGATATTGGAAAACAGCTTTCTTT. J is TRBJ1-1 and V is TRBV5-1; no firm D call. The CDR3 totals 14 residues. The germline gives CDR1 SGHRS, CDR2 YFSETQ. Trimming cost V 0 bases and J 10 bases, with 16 bases left between them.

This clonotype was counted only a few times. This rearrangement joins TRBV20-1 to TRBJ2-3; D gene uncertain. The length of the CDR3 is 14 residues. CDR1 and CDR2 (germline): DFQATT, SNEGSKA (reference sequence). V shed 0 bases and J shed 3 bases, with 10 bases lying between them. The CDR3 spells CSARERPSTDTQYF. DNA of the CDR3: TGCAGTGCTAGAGAGCGACCCTCTACAGATACGCAGTATTTT.

This CDR3 reads CATSRGYLTGEQYF. DNA of the CDR3: TGTGCCACCAGCAGAGGGTATTTAACGGGAGAGCAGTACTTC. The rearrangement uses TRBV15 and TRBJ2-7, with a weak D call TRBD2 (5 bases). V lost 1 base and J 7 bases, leaving 14 bases between the germline ends. This CDR3 contains 14 residues. Germline loops: CDR1 LNHNV, CDR2 YYDKDF (reference sequence).

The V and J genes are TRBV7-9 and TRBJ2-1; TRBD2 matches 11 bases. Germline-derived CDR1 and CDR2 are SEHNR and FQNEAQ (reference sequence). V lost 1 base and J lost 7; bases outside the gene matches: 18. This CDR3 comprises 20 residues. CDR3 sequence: CASSLVKGSGRAASSNEQFF. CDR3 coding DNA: TGTGCCAGCAGCTTAGTTAAAGGTAGCGGGAGGGCGGCGTCCTCTAATGAGCAGTTCTTC.

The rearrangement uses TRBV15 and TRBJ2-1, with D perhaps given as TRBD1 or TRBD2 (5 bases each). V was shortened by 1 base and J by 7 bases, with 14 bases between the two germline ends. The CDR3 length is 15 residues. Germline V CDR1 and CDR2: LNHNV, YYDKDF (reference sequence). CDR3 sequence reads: CATSRVRGEGNEQFF. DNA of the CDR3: TGTGCCACCAGCAGAGTAAGGGGAGAGGGGAATGAGCAGTTCTTC.

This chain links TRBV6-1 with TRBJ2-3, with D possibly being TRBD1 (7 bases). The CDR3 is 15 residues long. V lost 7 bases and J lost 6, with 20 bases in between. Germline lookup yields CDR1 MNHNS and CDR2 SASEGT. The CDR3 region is CASITRGARGDTQYF. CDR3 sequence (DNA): TGTGCCAGCATTACCAGGGGGGCTCGCGGGGATACGCAGTATTTT.

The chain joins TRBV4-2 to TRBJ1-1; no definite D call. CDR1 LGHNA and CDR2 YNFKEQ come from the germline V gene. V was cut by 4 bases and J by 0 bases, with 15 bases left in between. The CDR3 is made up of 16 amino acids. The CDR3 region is CASSLLGQVVNTEAFF. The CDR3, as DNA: TGTGCCAGCAGCCTCCTGGGCCAGGTAGTGAACACTGAAGCTTTCTTT.

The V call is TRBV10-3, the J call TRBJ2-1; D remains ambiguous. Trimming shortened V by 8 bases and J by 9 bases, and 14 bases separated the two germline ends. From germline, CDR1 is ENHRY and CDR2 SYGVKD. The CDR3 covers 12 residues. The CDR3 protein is CAICGESVEQFF. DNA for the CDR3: TGTGCCATCTGTGGGGAATCGGTTGAGCAGTTCTTC.

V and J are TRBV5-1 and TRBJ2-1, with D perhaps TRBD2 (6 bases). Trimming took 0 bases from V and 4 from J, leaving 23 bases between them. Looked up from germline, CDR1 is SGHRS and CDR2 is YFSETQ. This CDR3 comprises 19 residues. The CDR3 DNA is TGCGCCAGCAGCTTGGTGGGGACTGCGACTGGCGGGATGTACAATGAGCAGTTCTTC. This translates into CASSLVGTATGGMYNEQFF.

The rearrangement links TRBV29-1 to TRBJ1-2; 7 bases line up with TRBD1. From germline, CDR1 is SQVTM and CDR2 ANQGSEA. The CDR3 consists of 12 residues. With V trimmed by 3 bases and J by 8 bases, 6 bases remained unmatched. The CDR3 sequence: CSVEEGAGGYTF. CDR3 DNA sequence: TGCAGCGTTGAGGAGGGGGCGGGGGGCTACACCTTC.

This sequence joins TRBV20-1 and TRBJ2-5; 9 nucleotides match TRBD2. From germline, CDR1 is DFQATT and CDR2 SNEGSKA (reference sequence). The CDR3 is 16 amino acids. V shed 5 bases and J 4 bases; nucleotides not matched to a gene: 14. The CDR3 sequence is CSAPPYAGGPGETQYF. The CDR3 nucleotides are TGCAGTGCTCCCCCTTATGCGGGAGGGCCGGGAGAGACCCAGTACTTC.

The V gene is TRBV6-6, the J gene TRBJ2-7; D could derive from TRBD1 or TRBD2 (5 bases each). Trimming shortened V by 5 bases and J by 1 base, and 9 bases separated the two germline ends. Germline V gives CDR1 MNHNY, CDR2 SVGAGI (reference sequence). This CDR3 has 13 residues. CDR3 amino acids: CASSKGRSYEQYF. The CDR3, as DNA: TGTGCCAGCAGTAAGGGACGGTCCTACGAGCAGTACTTC.

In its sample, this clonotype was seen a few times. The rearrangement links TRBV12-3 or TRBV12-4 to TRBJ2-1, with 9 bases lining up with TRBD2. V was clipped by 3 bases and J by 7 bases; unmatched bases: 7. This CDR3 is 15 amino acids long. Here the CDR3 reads CASSFRSSGRNEQFF. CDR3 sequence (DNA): TGTGCCAGCAGTTTTCGGAGTAGCGGGAGAAATGAGCAGTTCTTC.